These 25 T cell receptor beta chains were sequenced from one sample in a study of T cell responses to AZD1222 COVID-19 vaccine. Produced via immunoSEQ multiplex PCR; TCRdb's table is partial and in-frame only. Of roughly 200,000 clones in the sample, roughly 94% were seen once. The material was peripheral blood, obtained 28 days after the second dose of the MenACWY control vaccine. These receptors all stem from an adult who received the MenACWY meningococcal vaccine as a control.

This clone was seen just once. The genes are TRBV4-3 and TRBJ2-3; weak D call: TRBD2 (6 bases). The germline V and J ends were trimmed by 1 base and 7 bases, with 15 bases remaining between them. Germline CDR1 is LGHNA and CDR2 is YSLEER. The CDR3 runs 15 residues. The chain's CDR3 is CASSQGFRGTNTQYF. The CDR3 bases are TGCGCCAGCAGCCAAGGATTTCGGGGGACCAATACGCAGTATTTT.

This chain links TRBV7-2 with TRBJ1-3; D not certain. This CDR3 has 15 amino acids. The germline V and J ends were trimmed by 2 bases and 0 bases, with 8 bases remaining between them. CDR1 SGHTA and CDR2 FQGNSA come from the germline V gene. The DNA for the CDR3 is TGTGCCAGCAGCTTATGGGTGTCCTCTGGAAACACCATATATTTT. Protein sequence: CASSLWVSSGNTIYF.

The chain combines TRBV5-1 with TRBJ1-3; 9 bases are shared with TRBD1. Trimming at V came to 4 bases and at J to 0 bases, leaving 8 bases not matched to a gene. The CDR3 totals 17 residues. Per the germline V gene, CDR1 is SGHRS and CDR2 is YFSETQ. CDR3 protein: CASSDGQGLSSGNTIYF. In nucleotides, the CDR3 is TGCGCCAGCAGCGATGGACAGGGGCTCTCCTCTGGAAACACCATATATTTT.

The V and J genes are TRBV6-5 and TRBJ1-2, with TRBD1 as a possible D gene (5 bases). V was cut by 7 bases and J by 0 bases, with 15 bases left in between. CDR3 length: 15 amino acids. Germline V gene data show CDR1 as MNHEY and CDR2 as SVGAGI. For the CDR3, the DNA is TGTGCCAGCATCCCTGTCGGGGCAGCTAACTATGGCTACACCTTC. As protein: CASIPVGAANYGYTF.

For the CDR3, the DNA is TGTGCCAGCTCACCACCGATTTTCGGGGCGACCGGGGAGCTGTTTTTT. Its protein is CASSPPIFGATGELFF. This chain uses TRBV18 with TRBJ2-2; D possibly matches TRBD1 or TRBD2 (5 bases each). Per germline, CDR1 KGHSH and CDR2 LQKENI. V lost 0 bases and J lost 5, with 13 bases in between. The length of the CDR3 is 16 residues.

V gene TRBV4-1 combines with J gene TRBJ2-3; 7 nucleotides line up with TRBD2. Germline values: CDR1 MGHRA, CDR2 YSYEKL. This CDR3 region has 15 residues. J lost 4 bases, V lost 0 bases, and 4 bases had no gene match. The CDR3 is CASSQELAFSDTQYF. CDR3 nucleotide sequence: TGCGCCAGCAGCCAAGAACTAGCGTTCTCAGATACGCAGTATTTT.

This clone was counted once. Other nucleotide sequences from this sample produce the same CDR3. The CDR3 bases are TGTGCCAGCAGTTTCGGCTCCTACGAGCAGTACTTC. Protein: CASSFGSYEQYF. V is TRBV12-3 or TRBV12-4 and J is TRBJ2-7; no clear D gene. Trimming cost V 3 bases and J 0 bases, with 3 bases left between them. The CDR3 totals 12 residues.

In this sample, this clone turned up once. Other DNA variants within this sample encode the same CDR3. This rearrangement joins TRBV6-5 to TRBJ1-1, with D hard to call. V lost 2 bases to trimming and J lost 0 bases, with 7 bases between them. The CDR3 sequence is 14 residues long. Germline CDR1 and CDR2: MNHEY and SVGAGI. This CDR3 is CASSYGGLNTEAFF. DNA of the CDR3: TGTGCCAGCAGTTACGGCGGACTGAACACTGAAGCTTTCTTT.

This chain connects TRBV4-2 to TRBJ2-3; tentatively, D is TRBD1 or TRBD2 (5 bases each). The CDR3 has 15 amino acids. V was trimmed by 1 base and J by 2 bases, leaving 10 bases between them. CDR1 and CDR2 from the germline V gene are LGHNA and YNFKEQ. This CDR3 is CASSQVGDDTDTQYF. The CDR3 nucleotides are TGTGCCAGCAGCCAAGTGGGGGACGACACAGATACGCAGTATTTT.

The chain recombines TRBV4-1 with TRBJ2-7; 8 nucleotides match TRBD1. Germline V gene sequence: CDR1 MGHRA, CDR2 YSYEKL. V was pared by 4 bases and J by 4 bases, with 15 bases of the junction left unmatched. The CDR3 has 17 residues. This chain's CDR3 is CASSRSFPRGPRYEQYF. The CDR3 region has the DNA TGCGCCAGCAGCCGGTCCTTTCCCAGGGGGCCCCGGTACGAGCAGTACTTC.

This chain joins TRBV28 and TRBJ2-7, with D perhaps TRBD2 (6 bases). This CDR3 region has 14 residues. Trimming removed 7 bases at V and 2 bases at J, with 15 bases between. The V gene's germline CDR1 is MDHEN and CDR2 SYDVKM. CDR3 region: CASKGGGVPYEQYF. DNA for the CDR3: TGTGCCAGCAAAGGAGGAGGGGTTCCCTACGAGCAGTACTTC.

This clone was recorded only once. V is TRBV6-1 and J is TRBJ2-1; TRBD2 matches 8 bases. The CDR3 is made up of 15 amino acids. V trimming: 2 bases; J trimming: 4 bases; junction bases outside the gene matches: 4. The V gene's germline CDR1 is MNHNS and CDR2 SASEGT. In DNA form, the CDR3 reads TGTGCCAGCAGTGAACCAGCGGGGGTATACAATGAGCAGTTCTTC. Translated: CASSEPAGVYNEQFF.

The V and J genes are TRBV7-9 and TRBJ1-1; TRBD1 aligns across 7 bases. Germline-derived CDR1 and CDR2 are SEHNR and FQNEAQ (reference sequence). There are 15 residues in the CDR3. Trimming at V came to 1 base and at J to 5 bases, leaving 7 bases not matched to a gene. The CDR3 DNA reads as TGTGCCAGCAGCTTAGTAAACAGGGGAGATACTGAAGCTTTCTTT. It encodes CASSLVNRGDTEAFF.

The rearrangement joins TRBV3-1 (or the pseudogene TRBV3-2) to TRBJ1-5; D is unresolved. Looked up from germline, CDR1 is LGHDT and CDR2 is YNNKEL (reference sequence). The V end was cut by 4 bases, the J end by 8 bases, with 9 bases between. CDR3 size: 12 residues. The CDR3 region has the DNA TGTGCCAGCAGCCCCGCTGGGGAGCCCCAGCATTTT. It encodes CASSPAGEPQHF.

The chain couples TRBV14 to TRBJ2-3, with 8 positions matching TRBD1. The V segment lost 4 bases and the J segment 9 bases; nucleotides outside the gene matches: 9. Germline V lookup: CDR1 SGHDN, CDR2 FVKESK. The length of the CDR3 is 14 residues. The CDR3 protein is CASSRAGGPGTQYF. The CDR3 nucleotides read TGTGCCAGCAGCCGAGCAGGGGGCCCCGGCACGCAGTATTTT. The complete variable domain, with remaining parts taken from reference TRBV14 and TRBJ2-3, reads EAGVTQFPSHSVIEKGQTVTLRCDPISGHDNLYWYRRVMGKEIKFLLHFVKESKQDESGMPNNRFLAERTGGTYSTLKVQPAELEDSGVYFCASSRAGGPGTQYFGPGTRLTVL.

The V gene is TRBV6-2 or TRBV6-3, the J gene TRBJ2-7, with D unresolved. Germline V gives CDR1 MNHEY, CDR2 SVGEGT. V dropped 4 bases and J dropped 1 base, with 5 bases sitting between them. This CDR3 comprises 12 residues. In DNA form, the CDR3 reads TGTGCCAGCAGTTCCCTTTCCTACGAGCAGTACTTC. Amino acids: CASSSLSYEQYF.

This chain uses TRBV5-4 with TRBJ2-3, with 9 bases lining up with TRBD1. Germline assignment: CDR1 SGHNT and CDR2 YYREEE (reference sequence). J was trimmed by 3 bases and V by 4 bases; bases with no gene match: 3. The CDR3 length is 14 residues. CDR3 DNA sequence: TGTGCCAGCAGCCCGGACAGGGGAACAGATACGCAGTATTTT. Translated: CASSPDRGTDTQYF.

The rearrangement joins TRBV27 to TRBJ2-2; D is possibly TRBD1 (8 bases). Trimming took 6 bases from V and 5 from J, leaving 19 bases between them. This CDR3 contains 16 residues. The germline V gene encodes CDR1 MNHEY and CDR2 SMNVEV (reference sequence). Written as DNA, the CDR3 is TGTGCCAGCAGGGTCCATTACAGGGGGGGAACCGGGGAGCTGTTTTTT. It translates to CASRVHYRGGTGELFF.

The V and J genes are TRBV24-1 and TRBJ2-3; D possibly corresponds to TRBD2 (6 bases). Trimming removed 2 bases at V and 0 bases at J, with 8 bases between. This CDR3 region has 15 residues. Germline CDR1 is KGHDR and CDR2 is SFDVKD. The CDR3 bases are TGTGCCACCAGTGATTCCGGGACTAGCACAGATACGCAGTATTTT. The encoded protein is CATSDSGTSTDTQYF.

J is TRBJ1-2 and V is TRBV11-2; possible D gene TRBD1, 6 bases. CDR1 is SGHAT and CDR2 is FQNNGV in the germline V gene. Trimming cost V 5 bases and J 3 bases, with 19 bases left between them. This CDR3 has 16 residues. The CDR3 region is CASSRTTSGGHYGYTF. CDR3 sequence (DNA): TGTGCCAGCAGCCGTACCACTTCTGGGGGCCACTATGGCTACACCTTC.

CDR3 sequence reads: CASSSSGSSNQPQHF. As DNA, the CDR3 is TGTGCCAGCAGCTCCTCGGGGTCAAGCAATCAGCCCCAGCATTTT. The rearrangement joins TRBV6-5 to TRBJ1-5; D not certain. Trimming shortened V by 6 bases and J by 1 base, and 13 bases separated the two germline ends. The CDR3 length is 15 residues. Germline V lookup: CDR1 MNHEY, CDR2 SVGAGI.

CDR3 bases: TGTGCCAGCAGTTTCCGGACAGGGCCCGCTTCACCCCTCCACTTT. Protein sequence: CASSFRTGPASPLHF. The J gene is TRBJ1-6, the V gene TRBV6-5, with 8 nucleotides matching TRBD1. Germline V gene data show CDR1 as MNHEY and CDR2 as SVGAGI. The ends lost 4 bases at V and 9 bases at J; junction bases unmatched: 8. The CDR3 consists of 15 residues.

The chain recombines TRBV9 with TRBJ1-3; TRBD1 matches at 7 bases. There are 13 residues in the CDR3. V lost 5 bases and J lost 2; bases outside the gene matches: 1. Germline CDR1 reads SGDLS; CDR2 reads YYNGEE. The CDR3: CASRGTAGNTIYF. The DNA for the CDR3 is TGTGCCAGCAGGGGGACAGCTGGAAACACCATATATTTT.

The genes are TRBV30 and TRBJ2-7; 7 nucleotides match TRBD2. The CDR3 totals 14 residues. Germline-derived CDR1 and CDR2 are GTSNPN and SVGIG (reference sequence). V shed 3 bases and J 6 bases; nucleotides not matched to a gene: 11. The CDR3 DNA follows: TGTGCCTGGAGAGTGGCCAGCGGGAAAACCGAGCAGTACTTC. This encodes CAWRVASGKTEQYF.

The chain uses TRBV30 and TRBJ2-2, with D unresolved. The V gene's germline CDR1 is GTSNPN and CDR2 SVGIG (reference sequence). V was clipped by 1 base and J by 9 bases, with 9 bases between them. The CDR3 length is 12 residues. The CDR3 protein is CAWSGDSRELFF. CDR3 in DNA: TGTGCCTGGAGTGGCGATTCCCGGGAGCTGTTTTTT.